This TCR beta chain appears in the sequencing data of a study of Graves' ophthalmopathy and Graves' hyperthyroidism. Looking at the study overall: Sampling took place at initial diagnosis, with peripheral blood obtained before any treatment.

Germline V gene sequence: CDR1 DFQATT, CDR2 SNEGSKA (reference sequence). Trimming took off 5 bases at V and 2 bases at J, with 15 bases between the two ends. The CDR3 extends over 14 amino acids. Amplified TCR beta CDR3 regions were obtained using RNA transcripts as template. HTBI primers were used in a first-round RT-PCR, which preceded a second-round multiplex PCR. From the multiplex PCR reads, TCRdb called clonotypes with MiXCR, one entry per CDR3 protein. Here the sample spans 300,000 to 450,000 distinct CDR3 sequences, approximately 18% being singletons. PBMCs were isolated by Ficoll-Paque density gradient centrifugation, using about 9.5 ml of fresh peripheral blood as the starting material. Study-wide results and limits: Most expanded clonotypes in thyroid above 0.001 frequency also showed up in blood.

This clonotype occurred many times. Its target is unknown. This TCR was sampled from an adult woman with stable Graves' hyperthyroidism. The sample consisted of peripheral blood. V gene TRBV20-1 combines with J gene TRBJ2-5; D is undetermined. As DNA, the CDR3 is TGCAGTGCTGGGATTGTTGGAGAACAAGAGACCCAGTACTTC. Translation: CSAGIVGEQETQYF.